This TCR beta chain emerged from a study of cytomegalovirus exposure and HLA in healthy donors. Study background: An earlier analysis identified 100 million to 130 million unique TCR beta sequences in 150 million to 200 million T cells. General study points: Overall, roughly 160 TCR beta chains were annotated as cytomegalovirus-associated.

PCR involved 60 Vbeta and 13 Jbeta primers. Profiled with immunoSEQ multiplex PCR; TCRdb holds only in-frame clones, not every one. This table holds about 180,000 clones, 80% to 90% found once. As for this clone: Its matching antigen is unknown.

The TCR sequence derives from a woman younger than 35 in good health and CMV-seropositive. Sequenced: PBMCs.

CDR3 sequence reads: CASSRVAGGTEAFF. DNA of the CDR3: TGCGCCAGCAGCCGAGTCGCAGGGGGCACTGAAGCTTTCTTT. The gene calls are TRBV4-1 and TRBJ1-1, with 7 positions matching TRBD1. The CDR3 spans 14 residues. CDR1 is MGHRA, CDR2 YSYEKL, per germline. The trim removed 4 bases at V and 4 bases at J, leaving 6 bases unmatched.